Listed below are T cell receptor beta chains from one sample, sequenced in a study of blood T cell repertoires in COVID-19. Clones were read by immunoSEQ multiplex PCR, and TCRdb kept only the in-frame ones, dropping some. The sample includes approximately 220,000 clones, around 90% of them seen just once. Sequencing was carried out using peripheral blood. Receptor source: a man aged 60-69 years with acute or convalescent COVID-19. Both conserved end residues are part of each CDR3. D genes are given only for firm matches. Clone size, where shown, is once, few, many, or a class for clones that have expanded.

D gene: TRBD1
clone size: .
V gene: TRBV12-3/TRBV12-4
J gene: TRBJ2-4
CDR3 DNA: TGTGCCAGCACCCGGGACAGAAACATTCAGTACTTC
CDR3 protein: CASTRDRNIQYF

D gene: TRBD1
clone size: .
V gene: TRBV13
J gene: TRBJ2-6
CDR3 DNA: TGTGCCAGCAGCTTAAGGGTTGGGACAGGGCACAACGTCCTGACTTTC
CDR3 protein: CASSLRVGTGHNVLTF

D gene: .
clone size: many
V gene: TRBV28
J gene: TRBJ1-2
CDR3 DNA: TGTGCCAGCAGTTTTAGCAGTCGGAACGGCTACACCTTC
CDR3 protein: CASSFSSRNGYTF

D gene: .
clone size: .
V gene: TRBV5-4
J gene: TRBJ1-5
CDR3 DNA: TGTGCCAGCAGCATAGGACCCGCGGGACTTCGTAATCAGCCCCAGCATTTT
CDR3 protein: CASSIGPAGLRNQPQHF

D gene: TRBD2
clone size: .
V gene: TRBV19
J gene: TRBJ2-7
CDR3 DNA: TGTGCCAGTAGCTTCGGGGGGGGTGGCTCCTACGAGCAGTACTTC
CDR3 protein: CASSFGGGGSYEQYF

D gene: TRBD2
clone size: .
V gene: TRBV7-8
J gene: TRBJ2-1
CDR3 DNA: TGTGCCAGCAGCTTACTTATACCGGGACTAGCGGGGCCCCCCTACAATGAGCAGTTCTTC
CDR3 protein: CASSLLIPGLAGPPYNEQFF

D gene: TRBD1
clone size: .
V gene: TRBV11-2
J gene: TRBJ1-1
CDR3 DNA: TGTGCCAGCAGCCGACAGGGGGTAATCAGTGAAGCTTTCTTT
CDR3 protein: CASSRQGVISEAFF

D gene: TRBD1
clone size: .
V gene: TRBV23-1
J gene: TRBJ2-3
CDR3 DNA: TGCGCCAGCAGTCGGGCAGGGGGAAGCACAGATACGCAGTATTTT
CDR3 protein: CASSRAGGSTDTQYF

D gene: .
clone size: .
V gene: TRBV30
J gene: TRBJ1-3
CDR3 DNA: TGTGCCTGCACTGGAAACACCATATATTTT
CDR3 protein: CACTGNTIYF

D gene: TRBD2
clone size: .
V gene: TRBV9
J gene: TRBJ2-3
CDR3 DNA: TGTGCCAGCAGCGTAGTTAGCGGGGCCACAGATACGCAGTATTTT
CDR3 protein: CASSVVSGATDTQYF

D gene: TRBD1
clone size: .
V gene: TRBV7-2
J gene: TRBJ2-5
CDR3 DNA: TGTGCCAGCAGCTTCGGGACAGAAAGGGTAGAGACCCAGTACTTC
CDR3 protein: CASSFGTERVETQYF

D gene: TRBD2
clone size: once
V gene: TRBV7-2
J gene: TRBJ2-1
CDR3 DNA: TGTGCCAGCAGCTACATAGCGGGGGGGCGGAATGAGCAGTTCTTC
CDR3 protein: CASSYIAGGRNEQFF

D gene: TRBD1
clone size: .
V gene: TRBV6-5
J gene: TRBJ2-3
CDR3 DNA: TGTGCCAGCAGCCCAGGGGGCGGAGGAGATACGCAGTATTTT
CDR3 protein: CASSPGGGGDTQYF

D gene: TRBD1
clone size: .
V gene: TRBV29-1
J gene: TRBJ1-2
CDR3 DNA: TGCAGCGTTGGAGGGGACAGTCGGGGCTACACCTTC
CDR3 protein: CSVGGDSRGYTF

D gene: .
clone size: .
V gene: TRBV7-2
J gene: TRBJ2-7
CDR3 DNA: TGTGCCAGCAGCTCCCAATTGGGGGGGCTCACCTACGAGCAGTACTTC
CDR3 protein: CASSSQLGGLTYEQYF

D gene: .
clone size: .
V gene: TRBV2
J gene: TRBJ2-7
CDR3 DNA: TGTGCCAGCAGTGAGGGGACAAGAGGATACGAGCAGTACTTC
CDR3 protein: CASSEGTRGYEQYF

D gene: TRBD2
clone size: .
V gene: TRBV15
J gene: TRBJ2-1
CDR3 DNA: TGTGCCACCAGCCCCCGGACTAGCGGGGCCTACAATGAGCAGTTCTTC
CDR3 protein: CATSPRTSGAYNEQFF

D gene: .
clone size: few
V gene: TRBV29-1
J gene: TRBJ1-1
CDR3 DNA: TGCAGCGTTGTTGATCAGGCTGAAGCTTTCTTT
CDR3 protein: CSVVDQAEAFF

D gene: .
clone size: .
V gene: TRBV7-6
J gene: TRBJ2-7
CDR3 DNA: TGTGCCAGCAGCTTAGGGCCCATCAGGGGACCCTACGAGCAGTACTTC
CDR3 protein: CASSLGPIRGPYEQYF

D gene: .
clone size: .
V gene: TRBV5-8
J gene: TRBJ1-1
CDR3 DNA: TGTGCCAGCAACGCCAGAGGGAACACTGAAGCTTTCTTT
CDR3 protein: CASNARGNTEAFF

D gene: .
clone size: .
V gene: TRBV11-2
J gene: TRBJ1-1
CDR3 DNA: TGTGCCAGCAGCTTAGGAGGAATGGCGGGTATGAACACTGAAGCTTTCTTT
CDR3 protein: CASSLGGMAGMNTEAFF

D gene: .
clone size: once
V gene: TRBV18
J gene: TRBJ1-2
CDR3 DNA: TGTGCCAGCTCACCCCTAGACCGGTCCCAGGGCTATGGCTACACCTTC
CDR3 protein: CASSPLDRSQGYGYTF

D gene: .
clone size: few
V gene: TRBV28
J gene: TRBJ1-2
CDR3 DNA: TGTGCCAGCAGTTTATTACGCGGACAGAACTATGGCTACACCTTC
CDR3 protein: CASSLLRGQNYGYTF

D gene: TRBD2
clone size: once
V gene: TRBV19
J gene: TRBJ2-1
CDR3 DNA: TGTGCCAGTTGCCCCCAGCGGGGGGGCCAGGATGAGCAGTTCTTC
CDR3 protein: CASCPQRGGQDEQFF

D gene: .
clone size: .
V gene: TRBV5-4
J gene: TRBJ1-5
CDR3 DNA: TGTGCCAGCAGCTTGGAGCCGTATAGCAATCAGCCCCAGCATTTT
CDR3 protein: CASSLEPYSNQPQHF

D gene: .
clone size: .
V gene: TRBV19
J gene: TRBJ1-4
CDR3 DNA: TGTGCCAGTAACATAGGGGCAACTAATGAAAAACTGTTTTTT
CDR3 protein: CASNIGATNEKLFF

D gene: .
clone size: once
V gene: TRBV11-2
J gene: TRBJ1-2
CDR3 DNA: TGTGCCAGCAGCTTAGATGGGGGGGTAGGAGGCTACACCTTC
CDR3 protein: CASSLDGGVGGYTF

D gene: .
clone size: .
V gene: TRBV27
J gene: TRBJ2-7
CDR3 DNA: TGTGCCAGCAGCTCTACAGGCCTGCAGGTTTACGAGCAGTACTTC
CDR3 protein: CASSSTGLQVYEQYF

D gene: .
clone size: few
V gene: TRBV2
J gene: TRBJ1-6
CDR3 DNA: TGTGCCAGCTGTCAGGGGAGCTCCTATAATTCACCCCTCCACTTT
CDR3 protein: CASCQGSSYNSPLHF

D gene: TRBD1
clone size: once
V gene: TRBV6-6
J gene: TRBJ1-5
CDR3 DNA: TGTGCCAGCAGTCCGACAGGGGGCAGCAATCAGCCCCAGCATTTT
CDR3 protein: CASSPTGGSNQPQHF

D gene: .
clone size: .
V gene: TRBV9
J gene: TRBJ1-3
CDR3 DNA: TGTGCCAGCAGCGGCCGGGGGGGCAAAAATGGAAACACCATATATTTT
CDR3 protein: CASSGRGGKNGNTIYF

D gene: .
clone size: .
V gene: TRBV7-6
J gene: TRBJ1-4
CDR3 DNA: TGTGCCAGCAGCTTAGGGGTCGGGGGGACGAATGAAAAACTGTTTTTT
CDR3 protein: CASSLGVGGTNEKLFF

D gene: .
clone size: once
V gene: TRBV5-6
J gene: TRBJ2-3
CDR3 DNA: TGTGCCAGCACCCCGCGGGGTCCTAGCACAGATACGCAGTATTTT
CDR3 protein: CASTPRGPSTDTQYF

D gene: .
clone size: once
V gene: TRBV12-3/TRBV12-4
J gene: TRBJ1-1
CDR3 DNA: TGTGCCAGCATCCTGGCAGGGTGGACTGAAGCTTTCTTT
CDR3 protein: CASILAGWTEAFF

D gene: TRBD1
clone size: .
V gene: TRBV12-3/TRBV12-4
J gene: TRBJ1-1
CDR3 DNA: TGTGCCAGCACCTTGGGACAGGGGCTTGAAGCTTTCTTT
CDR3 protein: CASTLGQGLEAFF

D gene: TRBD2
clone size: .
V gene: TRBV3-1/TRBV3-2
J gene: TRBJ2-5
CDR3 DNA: TGTGCCAGCACCCGTTTCGCCCCGGGGGGGGCCGGAGAGACCCAGTACTTC
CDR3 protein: CASTRFAPGGAGETQYF

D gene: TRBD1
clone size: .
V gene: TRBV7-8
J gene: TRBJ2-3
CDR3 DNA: TGTGCCAGCAGCTTCGCTACAGGGGCCCGCTCGAGCACAGATACGCAGTATTTT
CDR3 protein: CASSFATGARSSTDTQYF

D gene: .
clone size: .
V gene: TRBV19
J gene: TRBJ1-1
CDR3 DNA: TGTGCCAGTAGTCCCACATTGAACACTGAAGCTTTCTTT
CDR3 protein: CASSPTLNTEAFF

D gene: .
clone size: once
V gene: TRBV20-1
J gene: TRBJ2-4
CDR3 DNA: TGCAGTGCTAGTCCGGGAACCTCGGCCAAAAACATTCAGTACTTC
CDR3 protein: CSASPGTSAKNIQYF

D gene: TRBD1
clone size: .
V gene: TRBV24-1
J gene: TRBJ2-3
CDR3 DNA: TGTGCCACCAGTGACCCGACAGGGGGCGGGAGCACAGATACGCAGTATTTT
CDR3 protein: CATSDPTGGGSTDTQYF

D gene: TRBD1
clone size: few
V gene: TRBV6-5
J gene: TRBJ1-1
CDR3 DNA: TGTGCCAGCAGTTACGGACAGGGGGCTACTGAAGCTTTCTTT
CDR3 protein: CASSYGQGATEAFF